This TCR beta chain was observed in a study of blood T cell repertoires in COVID-19 (TCRdb year 2020). With regard to the full study: Collaborator samples came from the United States, Italy and Spain and covered acute and convalescent phases of COVID-19. Samples came from the ongoing ImmuneRACE study (first 160 participants) plus 1,254 subjects from 6 global collaborators. Deeply sampled blood TCRbeta repertoires from subjects exposed to, actively infected with, or recovered from COVID-19 were included in the dataset. The repertoires were released in a freely available public database meant as a resource for research on the immune response to SARS-CoV-2. The prospective study material was composed of cDNA or gDNA derived from T cells, B-cell-depleted T cells, or PBMCs. The sample metadata nearly always contained a de-identified subject ID, COVID-19 status, age in years and sex. Where available, HLA class I and class II types were taken from metadata supplied by the sample provider and were not determined by assay-based typing.

Study-wide conclusions, independent of this receptor: Clinical and demographic metadata were provided uncurated, with the amount varying by source and participant.

The collaborating institutions used their own protocols to collect whole blood in K2EDTA tubes. Collaborator samples were shipped for TCRbeta analysis as frozen whole blood, isolated PBMCs, or DNA extracted from either sample type. Of note for this clone: There is no known antigen for this receptor. It has no much larger one-base neighbor in the sample; base qualities were not kept.

From a lookup of the germline V gene, CDR1 and CDR2 are SGDLS and YYNGEE. Trimming at the junction amounts to 2 bases on V and 0 bases on J, and the germline ends lie 7 bases apart. The CDR3, cysteine through phenylalanine, is 14 amino acids long. This entry keeps only the CDR3 DNA: 42 bases, framed from base 1. TCRbeta CDR3 regions were amplified from genomic DNA using the immunoSEQ Assay, a bias-controlled multiplex PCR. Per the source publication's procedure: The number of nucleated cells in each sample was estimated by amplification of reference gene primers within the assay. To quantify the absolute abundance of each unique TCRbeta CDR3 rearrangement, sequence reads were collapsed and filtered. For each sample, productive Simpson clonality was calculated as the square root of Simpson's diversity index over productive rearrangements. In TCRdb, the immuneACCESS table is reduced to in-frame sequences with V and J assigned. These tables do not hold every clone; where another copy was compared, an unresolved V gene accounts for under half, and the others remain unexplained. That table supplies the V and J calls and clone size; D and trimming were determined from the DNA. Recorded for this sample are 80,000 to 95,000 clones; roughly 76% of them occurred a single time. In total, the top ten clones hold 3.5% to 4.5% of the sample.

The sample was peripheral blood. Here the chain combines TRBV9 and TRBJ2-3, with no confidently assigned D gene. This receptor was obtained from a woman between 45 and 65 years old with acute or convalescent COVID-19. CDR3 sequence: CASSVRSSTDTQYF. The nucleotide sequence reads TGTGCCAGCAGCGTCAGGTCTAGCACAGATACGCAGTATTTT.